This T cell receptor beta chain is drawn from a study of CD8+CD57+ T cells in acquired aplastic anemia. CDR1 is SGDLS and CDR2 is YYNGEE in the germline V gene. The CDR3 consists of 13 residues. V dropped 2 bases and J dropped 13 bases, with 17 bases sitting between them. Using genomic DNA as the template, TCR beta VDJ and CDR3 profiling was carried out. TCRdb independently ran MiXCR on the reads; one entry per CDR3 protein. The sample has hundreds of thousands of distinct CDR3 sequences, about two thirds seen once; the top ten hold 3.5% to 4.5%. The TCR comes from a human donor in good health, serving as a control. Sequences were obtained from sorted CD4+, CD8+, or CD8+CD57+ T cells (not recorded which) from PBMCs. The chain combines TRBV9 with TRBJ2-3, with D unclear. As DNA, the CDR3 is TGTGCCAGCAGCGTCCTGGCGCTAGTCACGGAGTATTTT. Amino acids: CASSVLALVTEYF.